The rows below give T cell receptor beta chains drawn from one sample of a study of blood T cell repertoires in COVID-19. The method was immunoSEQ multiplex PCR; TCRdb's version includes in-frame clones alone and lacks a portion of them. The sample has some 57,000 clones; roughly 86% are singletons. What was sequenced was peripheral blood. Source of these receptors: a man in his 70s with acute or convalescent COVID-19. CDR3s include the opening cysteine and the closing phenylalanine or tryptophan. D genes are given only for firm matches. Clone size appears in some rows only: once, few, many, or a class for an expanded clone.

d_gene: .; v_gene: TRBV5-1; abundance: .; j_gene: TRBJ1-2; CDR3aa: CASSPVGGEDGYTF; CDR3nt: TGCGCCAGCAGCCCCGTTGGGGGGGAGGATGGCTACACCTTC
d_gene: TRBD1; v_gene: TRBV2; abundance: .; j_gene: TRBJ2-2; CDR3aa: CASRGQGRNTGELFF; CDR3nt: TGTGCCAGCAGGGGACAGGGCAGGAACACCGGGGAGCTGTTTTTT
d_gene: .; v_gene: TRBV5-6; abundance: .; j_gene: TRBJ1-2; CDR3aa: CASSSDSANYGYTF; CDR3nt: TGTGCCAGCAGCTCGGACAGTGCAAACTATGGCTACACCTTC
d_gene: TRBD1; v_gene: TRBV20-1; abundance: .; j_gene: TRBJ1-1; CDR3aa: CSASIIQGARTEAFF; CDR3nt: TGCAGTGCAAGTATAATACAGGGGGCGAGGACTGAAGCTTTCTTT
d_gene: .; v_gene: TRBV19; abundance: .; j_gene: TRBJ1-2; CDR3aa: CASSITGSGYTF; CDR3nt: TGTGCCAGTAGTATTACCGGGAGCGGCTACACCTTC
d_gene: TRBD2; v_gene: TRBV7-2; abundance: .; j_gene: TRBJ2-5; CDR3aa: CASSLPLAGAPQETQYF; CDR3nt: TGTGCCAGCAGCTTACCCTTAGCGGGAGCCCCACAAGAGACCCAGTACTTC
d_gene: TRBD1; v_gene: TRBV10-3; abundance: .; j_gene: TRBJ1-6; CDR3aa: CAIRLDRGSSPLHF; CDR3nt: TGTGCCATCAGACTCGACAGGGGTTCTTCACCCCTCCACTTT
d_gene: TRBD2; v_gene: TRBV5-1; abundance: .; j_gene: TRBJ2-3; CDR3aa: CASSLLTSSTSTDTQYF; CDR3nt: TGCGCCAGCAGTCTACTGACTAGCTCAACCAGCACAGATACGCAGTATTTT
d_gene: TRBD1; v_gene: TRBV3-1/TRBV3-2; abundance: .; j_gene: TRBJ2-5; CDR3aa: CASSQQGVQETQYF; CDR3nt: TGTGCCAGCAGCCAGCAGGGGGTCCAAGAGACCCAGTACTTC
d_gene: .; v_gene: TRBV7-9; abundance: once; j_gene: TRBJ1-5; CDR3aa: CASSPGELSNQPQHF; CDR3nt: TGTGCCAGCAGCCCGGGGGAGCTTAGCAATCAGCCCCAGCATTTT
d_gene: TRBD1; v_gene: TRBV18; abundance: .; j_gene: TRBJ1-4; CDR3aa: CASSWTGGEKLFF; CDR3nt: TGTGCCAGCTCATGGACAGGGGGTGAAAAACTGTTTTTT
d_gene: TRBD1; v_gene: TRBV18; abundance: .; j_gene: TRBJ1-5; CDR3aa: CASSPQGGDQPQHF; CDR3nt: TGTGCCAGCTCACCGCAAGGGGGCGATCAGCCCCAGCATTTT
d_gene: .; v_gene: TRBV7-8; abundance: .; j_gene: TRBJ1-5; CDR3aa: CASSTQAHQPQHF; CDR3nt: TGTGCCAGCAGCACACAGGCCCATCAGCCCCAGCATTTT
d_gene: .; v_gene: TRBV5-4; abundance: .; j_gene: TRBJ2-1; CDR3aa: CASSWGDRNNEQFF; CDR3nt: TGTGCCAGCAGCTGGGGGGACAGAAACAATGAGCAGTTCTTC
d_gene: .; v_gene: TRBV5-1; abundance: .; j_gene: TRBJ1-4; CDR3aa: CASRSGFTNEKLFF; CDR3nt: TGCGCCAGCCGTTCAGGGTTTACTAATGAAAAACTGTTTTTT
d_gene: TRBD1; v_gene: TRBV7-9; abundance: .; j_gene: TRBJ2-5; CDR3aa: CASSLGQGYETQYF; CDR3nt: TGTGCCAGCAGCTTGGGACAGGGGTACGAGACCCAGTACTTC
d_gene: .; v_gene: TRBV2; abundance: .; j_gene: TRBJ2-5; CDR3aa: CASSQKETQYF; CDR3nt: TGTGCCAGCAGCCAGAAAGAGACCCAGTACTTC
d_gene: TRBD1; v_gene: TRBV9; abundance: .; j_gene: TRBJ1-1; CDR3aa: CASALGQGNTEAFF; CDR3nt: TGTGCCAGCGCTTTAGGACAGGGGAACACTGAAGCTTTCTTT
d_gene: TRBD2; v_gene: TRBV13; abundance: .; j_gene: TRBJ2-3; CDR3aa: CASSLVGLAGYVTQYF; CDR3nt: TGTGCCAGCAGCTTAGTGGGACTAGCGGGATATGTTACGCAGTATTTT
d_gene: TRBD2; v_gene: TRBV18; abundance: .; j_gene: TRBJ2-5; CDR3aa: CASSPALAAQETQYF; CDR3nt: TGTGCCAGCTCACCAGCACTAGCGGCACAAGAGACCCAGTACTTC
d_gene: TRBD2; v_gene: TRBV3-1/TRBV3-2; abundance: .; j_gene: TRBJ2-7; CDR3aa: CASSPPSSSGYEQYF; CDR3nt: TGTGCCAGCAGCCCCCCCTCGTCTAGCGGCTACGAGCAGTACTTC
d_gene: .; v_gene: TRBV14; abundance: .; j_gene: TRBJ1-1; CDR3aa: CASSQEWWAGDTEAFF; CDR3nt: TGTGCCAGCAGCCAAGAGTGGTGGGCAGGGGACACTGAAGCTTTCTTT